This TCR beta chain was recorded in a study of identical twins. One entry per CDR3 protein results from TCRdb running MiXCR on the 5' RACE reads. The sample has around 470,000 distinct CDR3 sequences, 14% seen once. From germline, CDR1 is SGHRS and CDR2 YFSETQ. Trimming left V 0 bases short and J 8 bases short, with 17 bases between. The CDR3 extends over 16 amino acids. This clonotype was detected a few times. This sample was also put to use in a study of yellow fever vaccine responses in identical twins.

V gene TRBV5-1 combines with J gene TRBJ1-4, with D possibly being TRBD1 (6 bases). The sequenced material came from CD4+ T cells sorted from blood. The TCR was taken from a woman aged 18-35 years in good health. The CDR3 DNA reads TGCGCCAGCAGCTTGGCCAAAACAGGGCTCGGCGAAAAACTGTTTTTT. Its translation: CASSLAKTGLGEKLFF.